These 8 T cell receptor beta chains originate from one sample sequenced in a study of cytomegalovirus exposure and HLA in healthy donors. The PCR ran on 60 Vbeta and 13 Jbeta primers. Measured with immunoSEQ multiplex PCR; TCRdb has only the in-frame clones, and not every one. The sample consists of around 91,000 clones, about three quarters of them appearing once. The sequenced sample consisted of PBMCs. The receptor source for this set is a male donor in good health and CMV-seropositive.

The chain is built from TRBV2 and TRBJ2-7, with 8 bases identical to TRBD1. Germline V gives CDR1 SNHLY, CDR2 FYNNEI. V shed 6 bases and J 1 base; nucleotides not matched to a gene: 2. This CDR3 spans 13 amino acids. This CDR3 reads CASRWTGSYEQYF. CDR3 nucleotides: TGTGCCAGCAGGTGGACAGGGTCCTACGAGCAGTACTTC.

This chain uses TRBV28 with TRBJ2-7; possible D gene TRBD1, 6 bases. Germline V gene data show CDR1 as MDHEN and CDR2 as SYDVKM. V was shortened by 10 bases and J by 5 bases, with 21 bases between the two germline ends. The CDR3 totals 14 residues. The CDR3 region is CATTMDRVIHEQYF. In DNA form, the CDR3 reads TGTGCCACCACTATGGACAGAGTCATCCACGAGCAGTACTTC. Looking up the rest from reference TRBV28 and TRBJ2-7 gives the full variable domain: DVKVTQSSRYLVKRTGEKVFLECVQDMDHENMFWYRQDPGLGLRLIYFSYDVKMKEKGDIPEGYSVSREKKERFSLILESASTNQTSMYLCATTMDRVIHEQYFGPGTRLTVT.

This clone was observed a few times. The chain joins TRBV5-1 to TRBJ2-7, with 13 bases lining up with TRBD2. V lost 4 bases to trimming and J lost 0 bases; unmatched junction nucleotides: 7. From germline, CDR1 is SGHRS and CDR2 YFSETQ. There are 17 residues in the CDR3. The CDR3 DNA sequence: TGCGCCAGCAGCCCGCCGGGACTAGCGGGGAGCTCCTACGAGCAGTACTTC. Its protein product is CASSPPGLAGSSYEQYF.

The gene calls are TRBV10-3 and TRBJ2-1; 12 positions agree with TRBD2. The CDR3 contains 16 residues. J was trimmed by 8 bases and V by 8 bases; bases with no gene match: 13. Germline CDR1 is ENHRY and CDR2 is SYGVKD. CDR3 sequence reads: CAILRPTSGGRDEQFF. The CDR3 DNA follows: TGTGCCATCCTCCGGCCGACTAGCGGGGGCCGGGATGAGCAGTTCTTC.

The chain carries TRBV7-2 and TRBJ2-7; TRBD2 matches at 11 bases. The CDR3 is made up of 16 amino acids. Germline V gives CDR1 SGHTA, CDR2 FQGNSA. V dropped 1 base and J dropped 2; count of bases not matched to a gene: 4. The CDR3 loop reads CASSLVPTSGAYEQYF. The CDR3, as DNA: TGTGCCAGCAGCTTAGTCCCGACTAGCGGGGCCTACGAGCAGTACTTC.

This clone was recorded only once. The chain recombines TRBV5-4 with TRBJ2-3; weak D call: TRBD2 (6 bases). The ends were cut back, 1 base at V and 4 bases at J, with 13 bases in the middle. The CDR3 runs to 15 residues. Germline V gene sequence: CDR1 SGHNT, CDR2 YYREEE (reference sequence). CDR3 loop: CASSLTQGGADTQYF. For the CDR3, the DNA is TGTGCCAGCAGCTTGACTCAGGGCGGGGCAGATACGCAGTATTTT.

This clone was seen only a few times. J is TRBJ2-7 and V is TRBV7-9, with 10 bases that match TRBD2. With V trimmed by 4 bases and J by 3 bases, 3 bases remained unmatched. This CDR3 is built from 14 residues. Germline V lookup: CDR1 SEHNR, CDR2 FQNEAQ (reference sequence). CDR3 residues: CASSSWTSGYEQYF. The CDR3 DNA sequence: TGTGCCAGCAGCTCGTGGACTAGCGGCTACGAGCAGTACTTC.

This CDR3 reads CASSAAGGNTPGRDEQFF. The CDR3 bases are TGTGCCAGCAGTGCCGCGGGGGGAAACACCCCGGGTAGAGATGAGCAGTTCTTC. The chain employs TRBV6-4 and TRBJ2-1; TRBD2 agrees at 8 bases. Per germline, CDR1 MRHNA and CDR2 SNTAGT. This CDR3 is 18 amino acids long. With 4 bases clipped from V and 8 bases from J, the junction kept 19 bases outside the gene matches.